What follows are 13 T cell receptor beta chains derived from one specimen sequenced in a study of blood T cell repertoires in COVID-19. The table came from immunoSEQ multiplex PCR; TCRdb's copy has only in-frame clones and leaves some out. The table shows hundreds of thousands of clones, with about 91% occurring only once. Sequencing input: PBMCs or T cells enriched from blood (not recorded which). The receptors stem from a woman aged 40 to 50 who had recovered from COVID-19.

The chain recombines TRBV4-2 with TRBJ2-7; 9 nucleotides match TRBD2. V lost 0 bases and J lost 4; bases outside the gene matches: 7. The CDR3 is 16 amino acids. Per germline, CDR1 LGHNA and CDR2 YNFKEQ. CDR3 DNA: TGTGCCAGCAGCCAAGAACATTCTAGCGGGGTTTACGAGCAGTACTTC. Translated: CASSQEHSSGVYEQYF.

The chain recombines TRBV21-1 with TRBJ2-5; the table's D call, TRBD1, was not checked against the DNA. TRBV21-1 is a listed pseudogene. This CDR3 is 14 amino acids long. In DNA form, the CDR3 reads TGTGCCAGCAGCAAGACAGGGAACGGGGAGACCCAGTACTTC. Its protein product is CASSKTGNGETQYF.

The V call is TRBV4-3, the J call TRBJ1-1; a weak D match, TRBD1 (5 bases). The CDR3 runs to 15 residues. Germline V gene lookup returns CDR1 LGHNA and CDR2 YSLEER. Deletions cut 0 bases from V and 5 bases from J, with 13 bases between. The CDR3 bases are TGCGCCAGCAGCCAAGATTCGGGGGGTAGGACTGAAGCTTTCTTT. Translation gives CASSQDSGGRTEAFF.

For the CDR3, the DNA is TGTGCCTGGAGCGAATTGGACAGAAACACCGGGGAGCTGTTTTTT. Translating gives CAWSELDRNTGELFF. This rearrangement joins TRBV30 to TRBJ2-2; D possibly corresponds to TRBD1 (6 bases). Trimming took 3 bases from V and 2 from J, leaving 13 bases between them. The CDR3 spans 15 residues. The V gene's germline CDR1 is GTSNPN and CDR2 SVGIG (reference sequence).

The J gene is TRBJ2-1, the V gene TRBV28, with TRBD2 identical over 9 bases. The J segment lost 7 bases and the V segment lost 1 base, leaving 8 bases of the junction unmatched. The CDR3 length is 16 residues. CDR1 is MDHEN and CDR2 is SYDVKM in the germline V gene. CDR3 in amino acids: CASSLLRPSGVNEQFF. The CDR3 DNA reads as TGTGCCAGCAGTTTATTACGCCCTAGCGGGGTAAATGAGCAGTTCTTC.

This rearrangement joins TRBV6-5 to TRBJ2-7; D is perhaps TRBD2 (5 bases). Germline CDR1 MNHEY, CDR2 SVGAGI. There are 15 residues in the CDR3. V dropped 8 bases and J dropped 3 bases, with 20 bases sitting between them. CDR3 protein: CASVPPPPRGYEQYF. The CDR3 DNA sequence: TGTGCCAGCGTACCTCCCCCGCCCCGGGGCTACGAGCAGTACTTC.

The chain links TRBV10-3 to TRBJ1-4; possibly TRBD1 for D (5 bases). This CDR3 has 17 amino acids. Trimming left V 5 bases short and J 0 bases short, with 16 bases between. Per the germline V gene, CDR1 is ENHRY and CDR2 is SYGVKD. For the CDR3, the DNA is TGTGCCATCAGTTTTTTCCCAGGGCCCCCAACTAATGAAAAACTGTTTTTT. Residues: CAISFFPGPPTNEKLFF.

To note about this clone: The sample contains more than one DNA sequence encoding this CDR3. This chain connects TRBV10-3 to TRBJ1-2; 8 bases fit TRBD1. CDR3 length equals 13 residues. Germline lookup yields CDR1 ENHRY and CDR2 SYGVKD. Trimming took 2 bases from V and 8 from J; bases not matched to a gene: 4. This chain's CDR3 is CAISETGGGGYTF. In nucleotides, the CDR3 is TGTGCCATCAGTGAGACAGGGGGTGGGGGCTACACCTTC.

This clone was seen more than once but under ten times. The chain carries TRBV2 and TRBJ2-1; tentatively, D is TRBD1 (5 bases). V shed 2 bases and J shed 5 bases, with 7 bases lying between them. Per germline, CDR1 SNHLY and CDR2 FYNNEI. CDR3 length: 13 amino acids. The CDR3 loop reads CASSENRNNEQFF. The CDR3 DNA is TGTGCCAGCAGTGAAAACAGGAACAATGAGCAGTTCTTC.

Only a few counts were recorded for this clone. V gene TRBV5-1 combines with J gene TRBJ1-2; possible D gene TRBD1, 6 bases. V shed 1 base and J shed 6 bases, with 13 bases lying between them. Germline V gene lookup returns CDR1 SGHRS and CDR2 YFSETQ. The length of the CDR3 is 14 residues. DNA for the CDR3: TGCGCCAGCAGCTTGTCCCAGGGGATACATGGCTACACCTTC. This codes for CASSLSQGIHGYTF.

J is TRBJ2-1 and V is TRBV11-2; unclear D gene. This CDR3 is 16 amino acids long. V was pared by 4 bases and J by 0 bases, with 13 bases between. Germline V gene data show CDR1 as SGHAT and CDR2 as FQNNGV. CDR3 in amino acids: CASSYGSKSSYNEQFF. CDR3 coding DNA: TGTGCCAGCAGCTACGGTTCAAAGAGCTCCTACAATGAGCAGTTCTTC.

This chain uses TRBV10-3 with TRBJ1-1; TRBD1 matches 9 bases. V lost 6 bases and J lost 3; bases outside the gene matches: 5. CDR3 length equals 14 residues. Germline V gene data show CDR1 as ENHRY and CDR2 as SYGVKD. CDR3 protein: CAIRGTGKDTEAFF. CDR3 nucleotide sequence: TGTGCCATCAGGGGGACAGGGAAAGACACTGAAGCTTTCTTT.

V and J are TRBV3-1 (or the pseudogene TRBV3-2) and TRBJ1-2, with a possible D match to TRBD1 (5 bases). The germline gives CDR1 LGHDT, CDR2 YNNKEL (reference sequence). Trimming took off 6 bases at V and 0 bases at J, with 11 bases between the two ends. The CDR3 consists of 14 residues. CDR3 region: CASSPMDTNYGYTF. In DNA form, the CDR3 reads TGTGCCAGCAGTCCTATGGACACTAACTATGGCTACACCTTC.